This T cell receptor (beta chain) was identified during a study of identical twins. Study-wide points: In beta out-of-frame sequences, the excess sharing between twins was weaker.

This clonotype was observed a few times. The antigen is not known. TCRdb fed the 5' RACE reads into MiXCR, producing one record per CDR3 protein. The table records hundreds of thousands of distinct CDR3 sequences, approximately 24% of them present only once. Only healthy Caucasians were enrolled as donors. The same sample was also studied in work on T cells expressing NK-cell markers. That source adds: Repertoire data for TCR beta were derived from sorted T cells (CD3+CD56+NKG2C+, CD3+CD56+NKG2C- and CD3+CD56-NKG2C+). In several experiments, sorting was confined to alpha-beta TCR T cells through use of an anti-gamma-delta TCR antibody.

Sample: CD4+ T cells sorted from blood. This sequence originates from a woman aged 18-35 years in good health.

The DNA for the CDR3 is TGTGCCAGCAGCTTGGGGCTATCACCCCTCGATGAGCAGTTCTTC. As protein: CASSLGLSPLDEQFF. The chain carries TRBV5-6 and TRBJ2-1; D remains ambiguous. V was clipped by 0 bases and J by 8 bases, with 15 bases between them. CDR1 SGHDT and CDR2 YYEEEE come from the germline V gene. The CDR3 runs 15 residues. The full variable domain, its missing parts supplied by reference TRBV5-6 and TRBJ2-1, is DAGVTQSPTHLIKTRGQQVTLRCSPKSGHDTVSWYQQALGQGPQFIFQYYEEEERQRGNFPDRFSGHQFPNYSSELNVNALLLGDSALYLCASSLGLSPLDEQFFGPGTRLTVL.